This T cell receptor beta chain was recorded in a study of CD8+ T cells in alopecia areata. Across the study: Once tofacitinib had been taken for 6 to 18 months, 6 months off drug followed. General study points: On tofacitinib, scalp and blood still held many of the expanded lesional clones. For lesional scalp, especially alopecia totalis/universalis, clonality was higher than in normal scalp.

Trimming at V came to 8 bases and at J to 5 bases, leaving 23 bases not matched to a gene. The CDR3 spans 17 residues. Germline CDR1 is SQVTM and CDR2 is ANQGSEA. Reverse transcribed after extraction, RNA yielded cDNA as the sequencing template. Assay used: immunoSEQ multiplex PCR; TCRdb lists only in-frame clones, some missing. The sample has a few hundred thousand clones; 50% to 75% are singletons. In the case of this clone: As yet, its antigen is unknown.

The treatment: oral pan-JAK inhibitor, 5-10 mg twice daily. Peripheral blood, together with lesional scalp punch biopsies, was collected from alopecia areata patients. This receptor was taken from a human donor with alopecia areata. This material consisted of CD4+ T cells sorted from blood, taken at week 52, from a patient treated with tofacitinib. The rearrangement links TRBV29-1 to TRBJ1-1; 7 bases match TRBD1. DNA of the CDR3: TGCAGCCCCCGAGGGCCCCAGACAGGGTGGCGGAAAACTGAAGCTTTCTTT. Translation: CSPRGPQTGWRKTEAFF.